Described below is a single T cell receptor beta chain sequence and its context. The data are from a study of PD-L1 blockade in urothelial cancer. The table came from immunoSEQ multiplex PCR; TCRdb's copy has only in-frame clones and leaves some out. Among some 110,000 clones listed, roughly 90% were seen once. Time point indicated: peripheral blood 6 weeks after treatment start. Sequenced here: PBMCs, sampled around atezolizumab (anti-PD-L1) treatment. This clonotype was obtained from a man between 60 and 75 years old with urothelial cancer.

CDR3 loop: CASSYSAAGEGGQYF. The CDR3 DNA follows: TGTGCCAGCAGTTACTCCGCGGCGGGGGAGGGGGGTCAGTACTTC. The rearrangement links TRBV6-5 to TRBJ2-5, with a weak D call TRBD2 (7 bases). V dropped 0 bases and J dropped 11 bases, with 19 bases sitting between them. The CDR3 runs 15 residues. The germline V gene encodes CDR1 MNHEY and CDR2 SVGAGI.